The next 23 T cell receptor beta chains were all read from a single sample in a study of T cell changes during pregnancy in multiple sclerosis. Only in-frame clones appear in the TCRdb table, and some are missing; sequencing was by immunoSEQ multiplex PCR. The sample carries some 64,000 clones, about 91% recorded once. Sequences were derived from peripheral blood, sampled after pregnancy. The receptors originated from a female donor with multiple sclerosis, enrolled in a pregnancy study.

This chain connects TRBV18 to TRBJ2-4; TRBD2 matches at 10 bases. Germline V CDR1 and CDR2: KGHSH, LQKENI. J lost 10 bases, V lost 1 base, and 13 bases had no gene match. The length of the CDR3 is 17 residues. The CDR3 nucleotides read TGTGCCAGCTCACCACGTACAGCGGGAGGGACCGGGTGGATTCAGTACTTC. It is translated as CASSPRTAGGTGWIQYF.

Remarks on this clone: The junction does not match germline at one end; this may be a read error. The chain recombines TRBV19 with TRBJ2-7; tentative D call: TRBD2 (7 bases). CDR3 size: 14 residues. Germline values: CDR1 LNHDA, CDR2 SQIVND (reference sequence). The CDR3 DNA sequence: TGTGCCAGTAGTATCCGGGGGGCAGCCTACAAGCAGTACTTC. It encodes CASSIRGAAYKQYF.

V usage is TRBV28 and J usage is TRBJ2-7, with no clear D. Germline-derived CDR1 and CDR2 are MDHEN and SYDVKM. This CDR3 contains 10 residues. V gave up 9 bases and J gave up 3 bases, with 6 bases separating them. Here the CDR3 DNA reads TGTGCCAGGGCCCTCTACGAGCAGTACTTC. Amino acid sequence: CARALYEQYF.

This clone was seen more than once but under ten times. CDR3 bases: TGTGCCAGCAGCTTAGCGCCGGGGGAAGATACGCAGTATTTT. It is translated as CASSLAPGEDTQYF. This sequence joins TRBV7-6 and TRBJ2-3; the D gene is possibly TRBD2 (6 bases). CDR1 and CDR2 (germline): SGHVS, FNYEAQ. V lost 0 bases and J 5 bases, leaving 9 bases between the germline ends. This CDR3 is 14 amino acids long. The full variable domain, rest sourced from reference TRBV7-6 and TRBJ2-3, is GAGVSQSPRYKVTKRGQDVALRCDPISGHVSLYWYRQALGQGPEFLTYFNYEAQQDKSGLPNDRFSAERPEGSISTLTIQRTEQRDSAMYRCASSLAPGEDTQYFGPGTRLTVL.

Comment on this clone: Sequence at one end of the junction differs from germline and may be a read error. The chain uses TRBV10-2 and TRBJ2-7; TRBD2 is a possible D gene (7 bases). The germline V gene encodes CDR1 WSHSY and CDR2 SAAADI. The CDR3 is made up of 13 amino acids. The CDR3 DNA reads TGCGCCAGCAGGGGGGGGGCGAATCTCCGTCATAGCTTC. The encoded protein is CASRGGANLRHSF.

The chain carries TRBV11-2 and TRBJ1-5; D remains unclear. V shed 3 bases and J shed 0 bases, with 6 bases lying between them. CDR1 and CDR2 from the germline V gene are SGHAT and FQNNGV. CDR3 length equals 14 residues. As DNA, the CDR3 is TGTGCCAGCAGCTTGTCAGATAGCAATCAGCCCCAGCATTTT. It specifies CASSLSDSNQPQHF.

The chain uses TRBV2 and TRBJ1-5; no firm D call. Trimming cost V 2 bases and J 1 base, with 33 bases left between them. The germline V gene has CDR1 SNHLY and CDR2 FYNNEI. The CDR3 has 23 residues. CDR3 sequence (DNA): TGTGCCAGCAGTGAAAGGCCTGCCCGTCGCGTCCTTCCGGTCAGACTAAGCAATCAGCCCCAGCATTTT. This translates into CASSERPARRVLPVRLSNQPQHF.

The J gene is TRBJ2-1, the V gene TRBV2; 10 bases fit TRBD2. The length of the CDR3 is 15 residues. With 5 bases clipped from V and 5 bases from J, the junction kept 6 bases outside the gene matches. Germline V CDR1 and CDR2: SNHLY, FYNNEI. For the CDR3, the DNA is TGTGCCAGCAGTCGACCTAGCGGGGGCAACAATGAGCAGTTCTTC. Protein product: CASSRPSGGNNEQFF.

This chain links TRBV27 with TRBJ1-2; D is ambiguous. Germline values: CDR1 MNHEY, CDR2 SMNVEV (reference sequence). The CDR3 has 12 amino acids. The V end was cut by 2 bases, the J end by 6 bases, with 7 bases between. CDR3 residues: CASSLGGNGYTF. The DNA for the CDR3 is TGTGCCAGCAGTTTAGGAGGGAATGGCTACACCTTC.

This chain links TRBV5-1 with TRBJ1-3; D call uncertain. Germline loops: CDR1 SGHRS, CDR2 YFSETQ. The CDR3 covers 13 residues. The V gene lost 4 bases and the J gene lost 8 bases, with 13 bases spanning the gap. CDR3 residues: CASSPPGRDTIYF. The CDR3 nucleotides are TGCGCCAGCAGCCCTCCCGGGAGGGACACCATATATTTT.

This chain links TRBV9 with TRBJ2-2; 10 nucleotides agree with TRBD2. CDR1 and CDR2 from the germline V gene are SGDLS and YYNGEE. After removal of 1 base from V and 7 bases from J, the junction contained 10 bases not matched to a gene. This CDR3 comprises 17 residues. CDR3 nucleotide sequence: TGTGCCAGCAGCGTACAAGCGGGAGGGCCTGATGGCGGGGAGCTGTTTTTT. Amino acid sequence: CASSVQAGGPDGGELFF.

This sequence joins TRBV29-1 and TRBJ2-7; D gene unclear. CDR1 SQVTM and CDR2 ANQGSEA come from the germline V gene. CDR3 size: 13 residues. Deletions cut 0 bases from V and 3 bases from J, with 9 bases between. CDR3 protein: CSVEDEEIYEQYF. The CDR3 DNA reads TGCAGCGTTGAAGATGAGGAGATCTACGAGCAGTACTTC.

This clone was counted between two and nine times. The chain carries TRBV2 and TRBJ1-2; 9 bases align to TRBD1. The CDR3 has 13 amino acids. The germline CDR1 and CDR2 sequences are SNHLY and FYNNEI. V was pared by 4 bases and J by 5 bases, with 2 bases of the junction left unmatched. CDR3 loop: CASSGDREYGYTF. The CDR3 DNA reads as TGTGCCAGCAGTGGGGACAGGGAGTATGGCTACACCTTC. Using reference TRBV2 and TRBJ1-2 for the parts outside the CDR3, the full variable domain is EPEVTQTPSHQVTQMGQEVILRCVPISNHLYFYWYRQILGQKVEFLVSFYNNEISEKSEIFDDQFSVERPDGSNFTLKIRSTKLEDSAMYFCASSGDREYGYTFGSGTRLTVV.

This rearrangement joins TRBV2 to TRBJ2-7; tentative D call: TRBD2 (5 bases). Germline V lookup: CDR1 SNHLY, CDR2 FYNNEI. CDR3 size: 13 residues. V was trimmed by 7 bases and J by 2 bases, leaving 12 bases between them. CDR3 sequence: CASTSGVPYEQYF. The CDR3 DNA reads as TGTGCCAGCACCTCCGGGGTCCCCTACGAGCAGTACTTC. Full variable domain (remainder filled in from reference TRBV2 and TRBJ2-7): EPEVTQTPSHQVTQMGQEVILRCVPISNHLYFYWYRQILGQKVEFLVSFYNNEISEKSEIFDDQFSVERPDGSNFTLKIRSTKLEDSAMYFCASTSGVPYEQYFGPGTRLTVT.

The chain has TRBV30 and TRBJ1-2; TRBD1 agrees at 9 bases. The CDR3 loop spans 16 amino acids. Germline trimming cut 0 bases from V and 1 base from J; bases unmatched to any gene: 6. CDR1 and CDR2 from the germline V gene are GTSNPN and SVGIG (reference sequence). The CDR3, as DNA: TGTGCCTGGAGTGTACGAAGGGACAGGGTTAACTATGGCTACACCTTC. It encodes CAWSVRRDRVNYGYTF.

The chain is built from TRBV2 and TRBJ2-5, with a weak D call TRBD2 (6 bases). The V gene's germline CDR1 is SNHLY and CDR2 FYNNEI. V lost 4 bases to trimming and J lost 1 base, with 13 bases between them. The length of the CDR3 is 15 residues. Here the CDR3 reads CASSGGGRFQETQYF. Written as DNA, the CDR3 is TGTGCCAGCAGTGGTGGAGGGAGATTCCAAGAGACCCAGTACTTC.

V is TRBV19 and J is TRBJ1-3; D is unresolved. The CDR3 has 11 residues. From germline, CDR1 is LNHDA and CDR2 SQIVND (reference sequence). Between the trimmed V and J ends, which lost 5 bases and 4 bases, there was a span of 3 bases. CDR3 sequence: CASSLGNTIYF. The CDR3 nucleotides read TGTGCCAGTAGTCTGGGAAACACCATATATTTT. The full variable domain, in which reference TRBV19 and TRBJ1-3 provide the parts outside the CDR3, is DGGITQSPKYLFRKEGQNVTLSCEQNLNHDAMYWYRQDPGQGLRLIYYSQIVNDFQKGDIAEGYSVSREKKESFPLTVTSAQKNPTAFYLCASSLGNTIYFGEGSWLTVV.

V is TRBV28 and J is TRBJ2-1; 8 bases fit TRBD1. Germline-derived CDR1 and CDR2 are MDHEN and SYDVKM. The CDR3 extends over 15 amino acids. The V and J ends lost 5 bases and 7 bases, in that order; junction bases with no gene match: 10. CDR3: CASSRPGQEINEQFF. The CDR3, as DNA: TGTGCCAGCAGTAGACCGGGACAGGAAATAAATGAGCAGTTCTTC.

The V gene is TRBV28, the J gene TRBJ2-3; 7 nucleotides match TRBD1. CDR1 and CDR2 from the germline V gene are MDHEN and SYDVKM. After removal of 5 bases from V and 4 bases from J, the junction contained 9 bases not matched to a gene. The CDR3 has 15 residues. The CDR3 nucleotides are TGTGCCAGCAGTCCCTACAGGGGCGGCGCAGATACGCAGTATTTT. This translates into CASSPYRGGADTQYF.

CDR3 nucleotides: TGTGCCAGCAGCCTTACTTGGACGGGGGGAAACACCATATATTTT. Encoded protein: CASSLTWTGGNTIYF. V is TRBV2 and J is TRBJ1-3; no reliable D call. This CDR3 has 15 amino acids. Trimming shortened V by 6 bases and J by 4 bases, and 16 bases separated the two germline ends. Germline values: CDR1 SNHLY, CDR2 FYNNEI.

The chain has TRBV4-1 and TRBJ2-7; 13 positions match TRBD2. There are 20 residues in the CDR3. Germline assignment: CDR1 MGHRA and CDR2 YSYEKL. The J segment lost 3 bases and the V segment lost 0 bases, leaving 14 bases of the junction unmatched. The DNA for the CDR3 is TGCGCCAGCAGCCAAGAGCCTGGGACTAGCGGGAAACCTAAGGGCTACGAGCAGTACTTC. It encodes CASSQEPGTSGKPKGYEQYF.

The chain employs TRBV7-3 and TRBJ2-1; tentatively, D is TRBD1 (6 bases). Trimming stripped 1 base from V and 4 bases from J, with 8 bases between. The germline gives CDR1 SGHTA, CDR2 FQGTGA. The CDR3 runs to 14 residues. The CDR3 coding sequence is TGTGCCAGCAGCTTAAGTGGGACATACAATGAGCAGTTCTTC. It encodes CASSLSGTYNEQFF.

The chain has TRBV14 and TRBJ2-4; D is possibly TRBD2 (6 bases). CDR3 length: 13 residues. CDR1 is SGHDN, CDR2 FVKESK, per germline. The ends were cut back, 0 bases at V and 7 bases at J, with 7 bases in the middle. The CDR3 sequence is CASSQEEGNIQYF. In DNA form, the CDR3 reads TGTGCCAGCAGCCAAGAGGAGGGGAACATTCAGTACTTC.